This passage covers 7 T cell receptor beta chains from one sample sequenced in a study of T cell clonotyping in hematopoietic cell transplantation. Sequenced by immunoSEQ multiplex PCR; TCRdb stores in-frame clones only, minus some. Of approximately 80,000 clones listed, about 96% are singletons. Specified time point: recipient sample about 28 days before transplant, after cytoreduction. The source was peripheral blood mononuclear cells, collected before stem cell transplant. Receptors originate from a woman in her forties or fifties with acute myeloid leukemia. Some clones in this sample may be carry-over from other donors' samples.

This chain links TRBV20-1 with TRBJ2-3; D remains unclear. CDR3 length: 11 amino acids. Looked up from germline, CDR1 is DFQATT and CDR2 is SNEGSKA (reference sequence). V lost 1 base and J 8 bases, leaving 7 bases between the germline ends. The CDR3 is CSARVRRTQYF. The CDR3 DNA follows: TGCAGTGCTAGAGTGCGCCGTACGCAGTATTTT.

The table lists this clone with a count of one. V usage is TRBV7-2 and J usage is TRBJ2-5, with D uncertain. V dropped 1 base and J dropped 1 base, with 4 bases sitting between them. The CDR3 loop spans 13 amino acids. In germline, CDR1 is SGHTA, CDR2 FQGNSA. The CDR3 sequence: CASSLGRQETQYF. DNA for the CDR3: TGTGCCAGCAGCTTAGGACGCCAAGAGACCCAGTACTTC.

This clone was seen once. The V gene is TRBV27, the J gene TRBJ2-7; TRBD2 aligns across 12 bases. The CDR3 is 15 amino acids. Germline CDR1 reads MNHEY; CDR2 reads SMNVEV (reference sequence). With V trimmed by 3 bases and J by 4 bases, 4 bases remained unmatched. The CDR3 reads CASSFTSGGPYEQYF. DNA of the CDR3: TGTGCCAGCAGTTTTACTAGCGGGGGGCCATACGAGCAGTACTTC.

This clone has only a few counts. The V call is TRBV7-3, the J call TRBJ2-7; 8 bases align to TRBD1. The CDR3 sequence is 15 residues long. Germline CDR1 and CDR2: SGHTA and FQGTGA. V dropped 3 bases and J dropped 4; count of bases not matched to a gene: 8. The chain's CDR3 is CASSFEAGGRYEQYF. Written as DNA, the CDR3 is TGTGCCAGCAGCTTTGAAGCAGGGGGCCGTTACGAGCAGTACTTC.

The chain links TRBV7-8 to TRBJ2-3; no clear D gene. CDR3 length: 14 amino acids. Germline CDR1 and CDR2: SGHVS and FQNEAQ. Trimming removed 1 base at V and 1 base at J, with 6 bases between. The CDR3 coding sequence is TGTGCCAGCAGCTTAGGTCGCCGCACAGATACGCAGTATTTT. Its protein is CASSLGRRTDTQYF.

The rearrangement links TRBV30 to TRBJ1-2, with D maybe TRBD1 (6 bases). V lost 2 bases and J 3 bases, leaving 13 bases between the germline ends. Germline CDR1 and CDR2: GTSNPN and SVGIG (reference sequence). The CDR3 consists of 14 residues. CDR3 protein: CAWSIGGRYYGYTF. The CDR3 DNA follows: TGTGCCTGGAGTATTGGGGGGCGGTACTATGGCTACACCTTC. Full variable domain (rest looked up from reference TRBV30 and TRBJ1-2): SQTIHQWPATLVQPVGSPLSLECTVEGTSNPNLYWYRQAAGRGLQLLFYSVGIGQISSEVPQNLSASRPQDRQFILSSKKLLLSDSGFYLCAWSIGGRYYGYTFGSGTRLTVV.

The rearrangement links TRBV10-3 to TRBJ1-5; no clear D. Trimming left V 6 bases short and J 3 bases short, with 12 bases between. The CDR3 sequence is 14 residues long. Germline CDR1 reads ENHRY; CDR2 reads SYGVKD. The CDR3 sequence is CAISPPGFNQPQHF. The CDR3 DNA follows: TGTGCCATCAGCCCTCCGGGATTCAATCAGCCCCAGCATTTT.